Listed below are T cell receptor beta chains from one sample, sequenced in a study of cytomegalovirus exposure and HLA in healthy donors. The assay was immunoSEQ multiplex PCR, and TCRdb's table has in-frame clones only and misses some. The top ten clones hold around 7% of a sample with fewer than 200,000 clones, roughly three quarters of them seen once. The specimen sequenced was PBMCs. These receptors originate from a male donor in good health and CMV-seropositive. The CDR3 runs from the conserved cysteine through the conserved F or W. Fields, in order: CDR3 DNA, CDR3 protein, clone size, J gene, V gene, D gene. A D gene is named only where the DNA matches it firmly. The size field is filled for only some rows; it gives once, few, many or a size class.

CDR3nt: TGTGCCAGCCATCGGAGGCACTACGAGCAGTACTTC
CDR3aa: CASHRRHYEQYF
abundance: -
j_gene: TRBJ2-7
v_gene: TRBV28
d_gene: -

CDR3nt: TGTGCCAGCAGCTTCATCGGGGGGGTGGGGACCTCTGGAAACACCATATATTTT
CDR3aa: CASSFIGGVGTSGNTIYF
abundance: -
j_gene: TRBJ1-3
v_gene: TRBV5-8
d_gene: -

CDR3nt: TGTGCCAGCAGCGCGCGGGACTTTCTAAGCGAGCAGTACTTC
CDR3aa: CASSARDFLSEQYF
abundance: -
j_gene: TRBJ2-7
v_gene: TRBV5-6
d_gene: -

CDR3nt: TGTGCCAGCAGCCGGACAGGGGGTACAGATACGCAGTATTTT
CDR3aa: CASSRTGGTDTQYF
abundance: -
j_gene: TRBJ2-3
v_gene: TRBV4-2
d_gene: TRBD1

CDR3nt: TGTGCCAGCACCGACAGGGTAGGGGGTGGCCACACCTTC
CDR3aa: CASTDRVGGGHTF
abundance: -
j_gene: TRBJ1-2
v_gene: TRBV27
d_gene: TRBD1

CDR3nt: TGTGCCAGCAGCGGGACCTCGCAGGGATCAAACACCTTC
CDR3aa: CASSGTSQGSNTF
abundance: -
j_gene: TRBJ1-2
v_gene: TRBV9
d_gene: -

CDR3nt: TGCAGCGTTGAAGATATCAGGTACAATGAGCAGTTCTTC
CDR3aa: CSVEDIRYNEQFF
abundance: -
j_gene: TRBJ2-1
v_gene: TRBV29-1
d_gene: -

CDR3nt: TGTGCCAGCAGCCAACCCTACGGGAACACCAATTCACCCCTCCACTTT
CDR3aa: CASSQPYGNTNSPLHF
abundance: -
j_gene: TRBJ1-6
v_gene: TRBV7-8
d_gene: -

CDR3nt: TGTGCCATCAGTGCGACCACAACGGGTAGCAATCAGCCCCAGCATTTT
CDR3aa: CAISATTTGSNQPQHF
abundance: -
j_gene: TRBJ1-5
v_gene: TRBV10-3
d_gene: -

CDR3nt: TGTGCCAGCAGCTCCTCCCCGATCACTACCTTCTCTGGGGCCAACGTCCTGACTTTC
CDR3aa: CASSSSPITTFSGANVLTF
abundance: -
j_gene: TRBJ2-6
v_gene: TRBV11-2
d_gene: -

CDR3nt: TGTGCCAGCACCCCCGGGGGGGGATCTTCGTACGAGCAGTACTTC
CDR3aa: CASTPGGGSSYEQYF
abundance: few
j_gene: TRBJ2-7
v_gene: TRBV11-2
d_gene: TRBD2

CDR3nt: TGTGCCAGCAGTAGTCTTGGGGAGGAGGGAAACACCATATATTTT
CDR3aa: CASSSLGEEGNTIYF
abundance: few
j_gene: TRBJ1-3
v_gene: TRBV5-6
d_gene: -

CDR3nt: TGTGCCAGCAGACGCCCTTCGCAGGGGTCCCACGAGCAGTACTTC
CDR3aa: CASRRPSQGSHEQYF
abundance: -
j_gene: TRBJ2-7
v_gene: TRBV6-5
d_gene: -

CDR3nt: TGTGCCAGCAGCGTAGGGGGTAGCGGGGGTCGGGGAGATACGCAGTATTTT
CDR3aa: CASSVGGSGGRGDTQYF
abundance: -
j_gene: TRBJ2-3
v_gene: TRBV9
d_gene: TRBD2

CDR3nt: TGTGCCACCAGCAGCGACAGGTGGAACACCGGGGAGCTGTTTTTT
CDR3aa: CATSSDRWNTGELFF
abundance: -
j_gene: TRBJ2-2
v_gene: TRBV15
d_gene: -